These T cell receptor beta chains were read from a single sample in a study of T cells in Graves' hyperthyroidism and ophthalmopathy. Via MiXCR, TCRdb re-called the multiplex PCR reads, giving one row per CDR3 protein. The sample records approximately 400,000 distinct CDR3 sequences, approximately 15% being singletons. The sequenced sample consisted of blood. Receptors were obtained from a woman younger than 45 with Graves' ophthalmopathy. Both conserved end residues are part of each CDR3. The D gene is left open where the match is weak. Only part of the rows carry a size: once, few, many, or a class if the clone is expanded.

TRBJ2-2 . . 15 TRBV6-1 CASSPLTGSTGELFF TGTGCCAGCAGTCCACTGACAGGTTCCACCGGGGAGCTGTTTTTT
TRBJ1-1 . . 15 TRBV10-3 CAISEFWGKVAEAFF TGTGCCATCAGTGAGTTTTGGGGTAAGGTCGCTGAAGCTTTCTTT
TRBJ2-5 many TRBD1 20 TRBV6-1 CASRNAQGSRGSVERETQYF TGTGCCAGCAGAAATGCACAGGGGTCTAGGGGATCCGTCGAGCGGGAGACCCAGTACTTC
TRBJ1-4 few . 14 TRBV4-1 CASSLGGGTEKLFF TGCGCCAGCAGCCTCGGGGGGGGCACGGAAAAACTGTTTTTT
TRBJ1-5 . TRBD1 16 TRBV19 CASSADRVGGNQPQHF TGTGCCAGTAGTGCGGACAGGGTGGGGGGAAATCAGCCCCAGCATTTT
TRBJ2-1 . . 16 TRBV11-2 CASSPQALASYNEQFF TGTGCCAGCAGCCCCCAGGCGCTAGCGTCCTACAATGAGCAGTTCTTC
TRBJ1-4 few . 15 TRBV19 CASSPRGRLNEKLFF TGTGCCAGTAGTCCCCGCGGACGGCTGAATGAAAAACTGTTTTTT
TRBJ2-5 few . 13 TRBV7-9 CASSFIAGETQYF TGTGCCAGCAGCTTTATCGCGGGGGAGACCCAGTACTTC
TRBJ1-2 few . 15 TRBV19 CASNLGGNVNYGYTF TGTGCCAGTAATTTAGGGGGGAACGTCAACTATGGCTACACCTTC
TRBJ2-5 many TRBD2 15 TRBV3-1 CASSQLAGGVETQYF TGTGCCAGCAGTCAACTAGCGGGGGGGGTAGAGACCCAGTACTTC